This TCR beta chain stems from a study of neurological immune-mediated disorders. Whole-study results and caveats: No sharing of CDR3 amino acid sequences was observed among expanded clones across subjects, suggesting private repertoires in all groups.

Using its own MiXCR run on the 5' RACE reads, TCRdb lists one record per CDR3 protein. In the table there are 55,000 to 70,000 distinct CDR3 sequences, about 10% of which are singletons. Trimming pared 0 bases from V and 6 bases from J, leaving 11 bases between. Germline V gene sequence: CDR1 SGHVS, CDR2 FNYEAQ. This CDR3 has 14 residues. Time point: longitudinal time-point 1 (baseline). Unsorted libraries were prepared from 2 million PBMCs held at -80 C. About this clonotype itself: The antigen remains undetermined.

Specimen: PBMCs. The receptor was isolated from a male donor with HTLV-1-associated myelopathy (HAM/TSP). The chain has TRBV7-6 and TRBJ2-5, with D possibly being TRBD1 (6 bases). CDR3 residues: CASSLAAGAQTQYF. DNA for the CDR3: TGTGCCAGCAGCTTAGCGGCAGGGGCACAGACCCAGTACTTC.